These 5 T cell receptor beta chains were all obtained from the same sample, sequenced in a study of CD8 T cells in Susac syndrome. Reverse transcription of about 0.5 to 1 ug RNA was performed with random hexamers. TCRdb fed the immunoSEQ multiplex PCR reads into MiXCR, producing one record per CDR3 protein. The sample lists around 190,000 distinct CDR3 sequences; approximately 93% were seen once. Source material: CD4+ T cells from PBMCs. Every receptor here comes from a human donor in good health.

The chain carries TRBV11-2 and TRBJ2-5; 9 nucleotides line up with TRBD1. Germline V gene sequence: CDR1 SGHAT, CDR2 FQNNGV. The V segment lost 5 bases and the J segment 2 bases; nucleotides outside the gene matches: 6. The CDR3 totals 15 residues. The CDR3 DNA reads as TGTGCCAGCAGCCCCGGGACAGGGCCGCAAGAGACCCAGTACTTC. This gives the protein CASSPGTGPQETQYF.

The chain joins TRBV29-1 to TRBJ2-1; D might be TRBD1 (5 bases). Trimming took 1 base from V and 10 from J, leaving 14 bases between them. The CDR3 extends over 13 amino acids. Germline CDR1 reads SQVTM; CDR2 reads ANQGSEA. Here the CDR3 reads CSVEGGPSLEQFF. CDR3 in DNA: TGCAGCGTTGAAGGGGGCCCCTCTCTGGAGCAGTTCTTC.

The chain joins TRBV5-6 to TRBJ1-6; possibly TRBD1 for D (6 bases). Germline V gene sequence: CDR1 SGHDT, CDR2 YYEEEE. The CDR3 extends over 16 amino acids. V was cut by 4 bases and J by 7 bases, with 18 bases left in between. Here the CDR3 reads CASSPGGGHLNSPLHF. The CDR3 bases are TGTGCCAGCAGCCCTGGGGGCGGGCACCTCAATTCACCCCTCCACTTT.

This chain connects TRBV11-2 to TRBJ2-5; 13 bases align to TRBD2. Trimming at V came to 5 bases and at J to 8 bases, leaving 8 bases not matched to a gene. Germline-derived CDR1 and CDR2 are SGHAT and FQNNGV. The CDR3 extends over 15 amino acids. The CDR3 region has the DNA TGTGCCAGCAGCGGGGGGGGGACTAGCGGGGTAACCCAGTACTTC. This gives the protein CASSGGGTSGVTQYF.

V is TRBV7-2 and J is TRBJ1-2, with a possible D match to TRBD1 (5 bases). V lost 2 bases and J 4 bases, leaving 14 bases between the germline ends. The germline CDR1 and CDR2 sequences are SGHTA and FQGNSA. CDR3 length: 15 residues. The CDR3 region is CASSLYGGNGYGYTF. The CDR3 DNA is TGTGCCAGCAGCTTATATGGGGGAAACGGCTATGGCTACACCTTC.